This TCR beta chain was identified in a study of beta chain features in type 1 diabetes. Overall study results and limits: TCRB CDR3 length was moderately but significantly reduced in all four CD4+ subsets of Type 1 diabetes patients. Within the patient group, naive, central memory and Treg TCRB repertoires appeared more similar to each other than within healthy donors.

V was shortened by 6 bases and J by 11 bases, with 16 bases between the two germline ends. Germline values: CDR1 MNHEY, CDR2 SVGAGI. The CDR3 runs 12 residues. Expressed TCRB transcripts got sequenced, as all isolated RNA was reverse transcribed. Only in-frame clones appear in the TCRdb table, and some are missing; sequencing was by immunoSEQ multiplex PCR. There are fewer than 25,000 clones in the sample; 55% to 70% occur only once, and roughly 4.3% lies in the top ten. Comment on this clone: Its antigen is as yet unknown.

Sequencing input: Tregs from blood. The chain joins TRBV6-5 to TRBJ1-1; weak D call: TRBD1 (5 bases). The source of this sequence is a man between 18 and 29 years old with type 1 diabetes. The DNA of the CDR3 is TGTGCCAGCAGCTACGGGGGGAAGGAGGCTTTCTTT. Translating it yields CASSYGGKEAFF.